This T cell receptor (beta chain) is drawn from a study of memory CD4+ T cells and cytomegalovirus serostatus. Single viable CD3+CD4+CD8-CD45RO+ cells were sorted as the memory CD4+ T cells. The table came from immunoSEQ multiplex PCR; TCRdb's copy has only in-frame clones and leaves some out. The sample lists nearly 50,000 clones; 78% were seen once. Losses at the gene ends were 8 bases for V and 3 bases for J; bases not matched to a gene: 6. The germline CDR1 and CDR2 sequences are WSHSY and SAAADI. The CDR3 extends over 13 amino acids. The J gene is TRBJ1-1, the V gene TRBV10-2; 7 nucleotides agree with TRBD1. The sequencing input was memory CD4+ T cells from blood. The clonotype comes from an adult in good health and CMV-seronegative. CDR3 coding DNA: TGCGCCAGCGGGGAGGGGGCCTACACTGAAGCTTTCTTT. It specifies CASGEGAYTEAFF.